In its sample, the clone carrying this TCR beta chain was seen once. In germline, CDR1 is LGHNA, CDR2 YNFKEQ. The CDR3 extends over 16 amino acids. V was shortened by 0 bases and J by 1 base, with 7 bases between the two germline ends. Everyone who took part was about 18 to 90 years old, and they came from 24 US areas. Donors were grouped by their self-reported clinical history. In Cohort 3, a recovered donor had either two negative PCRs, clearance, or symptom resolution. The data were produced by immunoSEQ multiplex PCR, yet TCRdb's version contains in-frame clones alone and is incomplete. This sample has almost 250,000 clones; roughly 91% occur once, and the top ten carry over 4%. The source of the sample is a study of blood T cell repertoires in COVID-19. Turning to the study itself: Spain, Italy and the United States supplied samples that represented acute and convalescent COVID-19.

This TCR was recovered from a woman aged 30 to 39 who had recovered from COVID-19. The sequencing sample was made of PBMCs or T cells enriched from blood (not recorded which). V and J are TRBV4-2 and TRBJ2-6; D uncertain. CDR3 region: CASSQDGDSGANVLTF. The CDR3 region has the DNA TGTGCCAGCAGCCAAGATGGAGATTCTGGGGCCAACGTCCTGACTTTC.